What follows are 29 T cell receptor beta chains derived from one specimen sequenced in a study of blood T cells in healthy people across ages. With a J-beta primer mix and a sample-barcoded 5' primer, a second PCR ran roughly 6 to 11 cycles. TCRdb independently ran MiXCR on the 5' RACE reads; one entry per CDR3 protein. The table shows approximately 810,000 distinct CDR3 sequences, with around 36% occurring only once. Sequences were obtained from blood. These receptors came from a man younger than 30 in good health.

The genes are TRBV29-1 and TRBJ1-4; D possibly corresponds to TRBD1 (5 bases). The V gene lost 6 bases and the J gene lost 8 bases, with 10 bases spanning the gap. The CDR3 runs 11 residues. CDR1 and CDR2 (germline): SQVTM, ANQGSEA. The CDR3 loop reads CSVTEGEKLFF. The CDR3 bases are TGCAGCGTGACAGAAGGCGAAAAACTGTTTTTT.

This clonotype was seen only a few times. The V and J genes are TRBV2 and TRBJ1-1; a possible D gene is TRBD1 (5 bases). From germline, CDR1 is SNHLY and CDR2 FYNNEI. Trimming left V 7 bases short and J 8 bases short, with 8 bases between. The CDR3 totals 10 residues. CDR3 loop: CASIREEAFF. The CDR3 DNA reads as TGTGCCAGCATCAGGGAGGAAGCTTTCTTT.

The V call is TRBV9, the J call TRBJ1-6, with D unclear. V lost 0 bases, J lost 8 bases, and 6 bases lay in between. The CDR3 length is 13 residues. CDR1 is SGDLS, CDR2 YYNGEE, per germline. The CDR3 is CASSVAVDSPLHF. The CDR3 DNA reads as TGTGCCAGCAGCGTAGCGGTTGATTCACCCCTCCACTTT.

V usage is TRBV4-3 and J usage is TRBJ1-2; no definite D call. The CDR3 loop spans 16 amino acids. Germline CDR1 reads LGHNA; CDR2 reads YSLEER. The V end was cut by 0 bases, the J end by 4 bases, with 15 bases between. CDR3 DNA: TGCGCCAGCAGCCAAGATGTTGCCTCCAGACTCTATGGCTACACCTTC. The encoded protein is CASSQDVASRLYGYTF.

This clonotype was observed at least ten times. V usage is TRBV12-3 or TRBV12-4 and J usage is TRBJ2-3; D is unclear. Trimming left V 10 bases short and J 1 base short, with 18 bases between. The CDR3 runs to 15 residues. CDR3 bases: TGTGCCAACACACTGAGGAGCTCAGGCACAGATACGCAGTATTTT. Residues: CANTLRSSGTDTQYF.

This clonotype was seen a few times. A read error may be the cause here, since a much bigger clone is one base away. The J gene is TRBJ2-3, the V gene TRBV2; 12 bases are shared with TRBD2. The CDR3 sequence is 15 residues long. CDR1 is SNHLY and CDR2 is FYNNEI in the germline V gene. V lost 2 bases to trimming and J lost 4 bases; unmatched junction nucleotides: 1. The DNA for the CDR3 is TGTGCCAGCAGTGAACTAGCGGGGGGGTCAGATACGCAGTATTTT. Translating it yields CASSELAGGSDTQYF.

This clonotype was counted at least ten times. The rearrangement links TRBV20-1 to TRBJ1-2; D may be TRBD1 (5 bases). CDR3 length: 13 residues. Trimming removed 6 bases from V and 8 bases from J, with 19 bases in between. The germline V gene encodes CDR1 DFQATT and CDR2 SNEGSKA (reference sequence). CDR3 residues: CSASTGTTGGYTF. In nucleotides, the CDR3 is TGCAGTGCCTCGACCGGGACCACAGGAGGCTACACCTTC.

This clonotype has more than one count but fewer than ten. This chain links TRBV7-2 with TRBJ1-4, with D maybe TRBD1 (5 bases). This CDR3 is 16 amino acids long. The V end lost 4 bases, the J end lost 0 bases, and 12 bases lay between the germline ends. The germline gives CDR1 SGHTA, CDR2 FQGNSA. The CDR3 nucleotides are TGTGCCAGCAGCTCCCGGACATTTTCAACTAATGAAAAACTGTTTTTT. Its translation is CASSSRTFSTNEKLFF.

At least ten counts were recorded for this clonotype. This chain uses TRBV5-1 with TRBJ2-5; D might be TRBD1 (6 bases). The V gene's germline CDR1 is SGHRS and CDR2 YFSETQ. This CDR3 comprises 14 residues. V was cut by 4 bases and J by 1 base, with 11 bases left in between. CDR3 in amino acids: CASSVTGVQETQYF. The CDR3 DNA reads TGCGCCAGCAGCGTGACAGGCGTCCAAGAGACCCAGTACTTC.

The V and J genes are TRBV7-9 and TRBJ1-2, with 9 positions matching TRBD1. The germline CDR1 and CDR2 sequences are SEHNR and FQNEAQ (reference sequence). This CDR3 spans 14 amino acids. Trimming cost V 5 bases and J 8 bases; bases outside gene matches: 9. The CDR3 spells CASSHQQGAYGYTF. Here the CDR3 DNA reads TGTGCCAGCAGCCACCAACAGGGGGCGTACGGCTACACCTTC.

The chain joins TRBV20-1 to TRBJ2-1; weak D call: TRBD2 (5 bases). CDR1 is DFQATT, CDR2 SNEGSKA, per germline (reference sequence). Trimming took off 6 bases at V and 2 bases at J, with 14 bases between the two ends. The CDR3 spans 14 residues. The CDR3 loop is CSAKTSLPYNEQFF. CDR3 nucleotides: TGCAGTGCCAAAACTAGTCTCCCCTACAATGAGCAGTTCTTC.

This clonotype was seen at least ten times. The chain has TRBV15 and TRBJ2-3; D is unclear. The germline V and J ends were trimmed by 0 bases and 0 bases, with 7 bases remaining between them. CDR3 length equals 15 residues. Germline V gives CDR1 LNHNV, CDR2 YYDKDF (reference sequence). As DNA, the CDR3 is TGTGCCACCAGCAGAGAAAGTTTAAGCACAGATACGCAGTATTTT. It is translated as CATSRESLSTDTQYF.

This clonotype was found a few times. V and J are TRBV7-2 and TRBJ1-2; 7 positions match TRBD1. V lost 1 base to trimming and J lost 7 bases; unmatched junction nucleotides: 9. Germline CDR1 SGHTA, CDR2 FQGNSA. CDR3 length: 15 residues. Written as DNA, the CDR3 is TGTGCCAGCAGCTTAGGCGTACAGGGGACGGGTGGCTACACCTTC. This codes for CASSLGVQGTGGYTF.

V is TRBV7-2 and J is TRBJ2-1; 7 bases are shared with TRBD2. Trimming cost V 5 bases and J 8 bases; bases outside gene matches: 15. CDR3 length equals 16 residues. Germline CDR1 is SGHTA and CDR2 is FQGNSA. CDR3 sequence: CASSPRLAPRSDEQFF. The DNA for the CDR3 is TGTGCCAGCAGCCCCAGACTAGCCCCCAGGTCGGATGAGCAGTTCTTC.

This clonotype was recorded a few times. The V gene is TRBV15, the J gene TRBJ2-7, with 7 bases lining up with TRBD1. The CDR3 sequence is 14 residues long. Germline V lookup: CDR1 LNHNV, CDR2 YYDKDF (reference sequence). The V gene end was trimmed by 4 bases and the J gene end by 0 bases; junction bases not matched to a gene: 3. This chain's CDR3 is CATSTRQGSYEQYF. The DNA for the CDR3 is TGTGCCACCAGCACACGACAGGGCTCCTACGAGCAGTACTTC.

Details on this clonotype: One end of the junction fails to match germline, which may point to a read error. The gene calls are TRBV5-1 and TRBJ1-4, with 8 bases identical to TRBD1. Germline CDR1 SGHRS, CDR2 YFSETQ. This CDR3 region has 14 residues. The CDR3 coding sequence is TGCACCAGCAGCAAGGACAGGGATTATGAAAAACTGTTTTTT. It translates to CTSSKDRDYEKLFF.

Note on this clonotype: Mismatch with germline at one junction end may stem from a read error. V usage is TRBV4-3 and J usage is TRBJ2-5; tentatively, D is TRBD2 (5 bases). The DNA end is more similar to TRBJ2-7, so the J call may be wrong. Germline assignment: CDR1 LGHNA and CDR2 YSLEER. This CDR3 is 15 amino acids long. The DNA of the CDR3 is TGCGCCGGCAGCCAAGTTAGCGATTTCCCCTACGAGCAGTACTTC. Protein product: CAGSQVSDFPYEQYF.

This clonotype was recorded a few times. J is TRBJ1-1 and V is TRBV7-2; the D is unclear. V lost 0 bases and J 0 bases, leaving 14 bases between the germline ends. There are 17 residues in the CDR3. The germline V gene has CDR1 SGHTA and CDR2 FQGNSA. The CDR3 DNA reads TGTGCCAGCAGCTTAGCCCGGACCCCGACTCTGAACACTGAAGCTTTCTTT. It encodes CASSLARTPTLNTEAFF.

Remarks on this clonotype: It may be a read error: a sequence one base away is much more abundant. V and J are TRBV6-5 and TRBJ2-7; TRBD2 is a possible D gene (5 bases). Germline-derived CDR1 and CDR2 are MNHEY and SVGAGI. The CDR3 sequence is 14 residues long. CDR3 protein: CAGSTLIGTYEQYF. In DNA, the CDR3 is TGTGCCGGCAGTACGTTAATCGGGACCTACGAGCAGTACTTC.

CDR3 loop: CASSTQRGNVHMEKYF. For the CDR3, the DNA is TGTGCCAGCAGCACACAGCGGGGGAACGTCCACATGGAGAAGTACTTC. The V and J genes are TRBV12-3 or TRBV12-4 and TRBJ2-5; 8 bases fit TRBD2. The CDR3 consists of 16 residues. The trim removed 6 bases at V and 12 bases at J, leaving 21 bases unmatched.

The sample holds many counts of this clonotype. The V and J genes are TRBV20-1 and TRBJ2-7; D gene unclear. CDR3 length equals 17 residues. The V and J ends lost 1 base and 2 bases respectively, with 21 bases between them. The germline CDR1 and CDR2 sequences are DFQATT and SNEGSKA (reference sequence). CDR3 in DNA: TGCAGTGCTAGAGTCCGGCGGCAGGAGAAATCCGCCTACGAGCAGTACTTC. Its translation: CSARVRRQEKSAYEQYF.

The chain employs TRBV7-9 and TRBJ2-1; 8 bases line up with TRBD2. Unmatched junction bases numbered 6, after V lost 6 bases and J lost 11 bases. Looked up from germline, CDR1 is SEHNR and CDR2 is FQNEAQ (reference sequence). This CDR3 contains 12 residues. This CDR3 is CASSHAGGKQFF. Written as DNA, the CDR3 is TGTGCCAGCAGTCACGCGGGAGGCAAGCAGTTCTTC. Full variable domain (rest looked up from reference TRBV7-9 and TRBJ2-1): DTGVSQNPRHKITKRGQNVTFRCDPISEHNRLYWYRQTLGQGPEFLTYFQNEAQLEKSRLLSDRFSAERPKGSFSTLEIQRTEQGDSAMYLCASSHAGGKQFFGPGTRLTVL.

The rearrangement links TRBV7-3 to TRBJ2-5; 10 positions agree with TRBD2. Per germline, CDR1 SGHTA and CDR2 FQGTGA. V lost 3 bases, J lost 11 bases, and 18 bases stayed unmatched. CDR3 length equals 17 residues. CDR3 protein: CASSFATSGTSVGEQYF. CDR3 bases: TGTGCCAGCAGCTTCGCGACATCCGGGACTAGCGTCGGTGAGCAGTACTTC.

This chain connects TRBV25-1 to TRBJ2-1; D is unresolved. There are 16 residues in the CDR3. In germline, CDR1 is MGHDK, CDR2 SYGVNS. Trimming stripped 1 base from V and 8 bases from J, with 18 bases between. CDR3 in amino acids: CASSESPDPQLHEQFF. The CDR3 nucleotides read TGTGCCAGCAGTGAATCCCCCGACCCTCAACTCCATGAGCAGTTCTTC.

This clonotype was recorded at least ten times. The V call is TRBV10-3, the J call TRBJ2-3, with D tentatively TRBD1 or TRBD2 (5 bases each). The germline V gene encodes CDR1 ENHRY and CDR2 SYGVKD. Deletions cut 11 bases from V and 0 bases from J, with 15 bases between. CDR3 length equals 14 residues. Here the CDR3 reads CALRGALSTDTQYF. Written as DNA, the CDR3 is TGTGCCTTAAGAGGGGCCCTTAGCACAGATACGCAGTATTTT.

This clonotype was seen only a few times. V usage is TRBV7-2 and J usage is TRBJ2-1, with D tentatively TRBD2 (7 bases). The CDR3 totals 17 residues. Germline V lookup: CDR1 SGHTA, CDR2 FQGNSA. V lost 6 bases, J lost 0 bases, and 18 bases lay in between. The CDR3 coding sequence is TGTGCCAGCAGTCATCGGGTGGGGGGGCTCTCCTACAATGAGCAGTTCTTC. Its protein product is CASSHRVGGLSYNEQFF.

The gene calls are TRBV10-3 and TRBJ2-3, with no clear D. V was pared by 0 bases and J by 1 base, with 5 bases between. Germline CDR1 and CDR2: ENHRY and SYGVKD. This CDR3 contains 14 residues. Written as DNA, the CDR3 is TGTGCCATCAGTGAGTCGGCAGGCACAGATACGCAGTATTTT. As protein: CAISESAGTDTQYF.

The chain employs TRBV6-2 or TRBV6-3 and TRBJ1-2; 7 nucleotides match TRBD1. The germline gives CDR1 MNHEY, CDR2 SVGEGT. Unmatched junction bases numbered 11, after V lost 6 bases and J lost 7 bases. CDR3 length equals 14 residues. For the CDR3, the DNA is TGTGCCAGCAGCAGCCCGGACAGGATAAGTGGCTACACCTTC. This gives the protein CASSSPDRISGYTF.

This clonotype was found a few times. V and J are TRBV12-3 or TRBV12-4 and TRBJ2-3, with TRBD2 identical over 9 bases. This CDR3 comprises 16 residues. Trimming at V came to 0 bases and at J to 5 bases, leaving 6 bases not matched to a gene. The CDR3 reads CASSLAGRGGLDTQYF. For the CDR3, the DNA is TGTGCCAGCAGTTTAGCTGGGCGGGGGGGCTTAGATACGCAGTATTTT.